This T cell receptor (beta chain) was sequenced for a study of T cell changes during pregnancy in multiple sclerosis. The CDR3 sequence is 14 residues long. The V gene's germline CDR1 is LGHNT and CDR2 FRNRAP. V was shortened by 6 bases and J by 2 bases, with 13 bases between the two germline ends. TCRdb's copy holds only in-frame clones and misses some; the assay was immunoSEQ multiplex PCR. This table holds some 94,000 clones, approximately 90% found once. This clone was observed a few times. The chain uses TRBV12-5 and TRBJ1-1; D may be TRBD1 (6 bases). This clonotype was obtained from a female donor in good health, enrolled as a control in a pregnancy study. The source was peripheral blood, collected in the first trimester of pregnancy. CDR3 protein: CASGPGVGNTEAFF. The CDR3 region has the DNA TGTGCTAGTGGGCCAGGGGTCGGAAACACTGAAGCTTTCTTT.